Presented here are 8 T cell receptor beta chains from one specimen sequenced in a study of tumor and adjacent non-tumor tissue in lung cancer. The template was RNA from unsorted bulk tissue. The library came from three nested PCR rounds adapted from ARM-PCR protocols. TCRdb independently ran MiXCR on the multiplex PCR reads; one entry per CDR3 protein. The data hold 95,000 to 150,000 distinct CDR3 sequences, with about 66% observed a single time. Sequencing was performed on lung tumor tissue. All receptors come from a young man with non-small cell lung cancer.

Worth noting for this clonotype: At one end, the junction sequence differs from germline, possibly due to a read error. This chain uses TRBV24-1 with TRBJ2-2, with 8 positions matching TRBD1. The CDR3 is 14 residues long. Germline V gene data show CDR1 as KGHDR and CDR2 as SFDVKD. DNA of the CDR3: TGTGCCACCAGCGACAGGGGTACCGCCGGGGAGCTGTTATTT. Its protein is CATSDRGTAGELLF.

About this clonotype itself: It is likely a read error, because the conserved phenylalanine at the end of the CDR3 is missing. The genes are TRBV5-1 and TRBJ2-7; 8 nucleotides align to TRBD1. The germline V gene encodes CDR1 SGHRS and CDR2 YFSETQ. The junction had 5 bases not matched to a gene; V was cut back by 2 bases and J by 4 bases. This CDR3 comprises 14 residues. The CDR3 DNA is TGCGCCAGCAGCTTAGGGGGACAGGTTTACGAGCAGTACTTA. Protein: CASSLGGQVYEQYL.

The genes are TRBV7-8 and TRBJ1-6; TRBD1 aligns across 8 bases. CDR1 SGHVS and CDR2 FQNEAQ come from the germline V gene. V shed 5 bases, J shed 10 bases, and the junction held 10 bases outside the gene matches. This CDR3 is built from 15 residues. This chain's CDR3 is CASSTRQGQSSPLHF. The CDR3 DNA follows: TGTGCCAGCAGCACAAGACAGGGGCAATCCTCACCCCTCCACTTT.

The chain joins TRBV11-2 to TRBJ1-4; the match to TRBD1 covers 9 bases. V trimming: 4 bases; J trimming: 10 bases; junction bases outside the gene matches: 4. The germline V gene has CDR1 SGHAT and CDR2 FQNNGV. This CDR3 has 13 residues. In DNA, the CDR3 is TGTGCCAGCAGCTCCGACAGGGGGGGAAAACTGTTTTTT. Its protein product is CASSSDRGGKLFF. The full variable domain, with the rest looked up from reference TRBV11-2 and TRBJ1-4, is EAGVAQSPRYKIIEKRQSVAFWCNPISGHATLYWYQQILGQGPKLLIQFQNNGVVDDSQLPKDRFSAERLKGVDSTLKIQPAKLEDSAVYLCASSSDRGGKLFFGSGTQLSVL.

On this clonotype: A much bigger clone sits one base away, suggesting this may be a read error. The V and J genes are TRBV6-5 and TRBJ2-1; maybe TRBD2 (6 bases). The CDR3 length is 13 residues. In germline, CDR1 is MNHEY, CDR2 SVGAGI. The CDR3 here is CVSSLGLFNEQFF. As DNA, the CDR3 is TGTGTCAGCAGTTTGGGACTGTTCAATGAGCAGTTCTTC.

In this sample, this clonotype turned up many times. DNA for the CDR3: TGTGCCAGCAGGGCCGACGGTAGCAATCAGCCCCAGCATTTT. It specifies CASRADGSNQPQHF. This chain connects TRBV6-5 to TRBJ1-5; D gene unclear. V lost 6 bases and J 0 bases, leaving 9 bases between the germline ends. Germline CDR1 and CDR2: MNHEY and SVGAGI. The CDR3 totals 14 residues.

As regards this clonotype: This CDR3 fails to terminate in the conserved phenylalanine or tryptophan, so it likely reflects a read error. This chain links TRBV20-1 with TRBJ1-5; no firm D call. Germline CDR1 DFQATT, CDR2 SNEGSKA (reference sequence). With 6 bases removed from V and 0 bases from J, the gap between germline ends came to 12 bases. The CDR3 loop spans 14 amino acids. The CDR3 DNA reads TGCAGTGCCGCGTCGGGGTATAGCAATCAGCCCCAGCATTCT. This encodes CSAASGYSNQPQHS.

This clonotype was recorded many times. This rearrangement joins TRBV4-2 to TRBJ2-7, with TRBD1 matching 8 bases. The CDR3 spans 15 residues. Germline CDR1 and CDR2: LGHNA and YNFKEQ. J was trimmed by 3 bases and V by 4 bases; bases with no gene match: 8. DNA of the CDR3: TGTGCCAGCAGCCCAGGGACAGGCCCAATCTACGAGCAGTACTTC. Amino acids: CASSPGTGPIYEQYF.